This T cell receptor (beta chain) was recorded in a study of CD8+ T cells in alopecia areata. Extraction of RNA preceded its reverse transcription into cDNA, which served as the sequencing template. The repertoire was sequenced with immunoSEQ multiplex PCR; TCRdb's copy has only in-frame clones and lacks some. In the table there are fewer than 110,000 clones, around 59% of which are singletons. The germline V and J ends were trimmed by 7 bases and 6 bases, with 17 bases remaining between them. The CDR3 runs 15 residues. Germline loops: CDR1 SGDLS, CDR2 YYNGEE. The chain carries TRBV9 and TRBJ1-6, with unresolved D. Sequenced: CD4+ T cells sorted from blood. The TCR originated in a human donor in good health. This CDR3 is CASGSAGGFNSPLHF. In nucleotides, the CDR3 is TGTGCCAGCGGCTCCGCGGGAGGGTTTAATTCACCCCTCCACTTT.